What follows are 10 T cell receptor beta chains derived from one specimen sequenced in a study of cytomegalovirus exposure and HLA in healthy donors. The PCR ran on 60 Vbeta and 13 Jbeta primers. Clones were read by immunoSEQ multiplex PCR, and TCRdb kept only the in-frame ones, dropping some. The table lists about 140,000 clones, about four fifths of them singletons, with under 5.5% in the top ten. Sequencing was done on a sample of PBMCs. The receptors stem from a man aged 25 to 40 in good health.

V gene TRBV7-9 combines with J gene TRBJ2-3; TRBD2 matches 7 bases. The CDR3 is 18 residues long. Trimming took 6 bases from V and 0 from J; bases not matched to a gene: 15. Germline CDR1 is SEHNR and CDR2 is FQNEAQ (reference sequence). CDR3 amino acids: CASRPRFRDYPSTDTQYF. In nucleotides, the CDR3 is TGTGCCAGCAGGCCCAGGTTCCGGGACTATCCTAGCACAGATACGCAGTATTTT. The variable domain in full, completed from reference TRBV7-9 and TRBJ2-3, reads DTGVSQNPRHKITKRGQNVTFRCDPISEHNRLYWYRQTLGQGPEFLTYFQNEAQLEKSRLLSDRFSAERPKGSFSTLEIQRTEQGDSAMYLCASRPRFRDYPSTDTQYFGPGTRLTVL.

This sequence joins TRBV10-2 and TRBJ2-7; 7 bases map to TRBD2. This CDR3 has 16 amino acids. The trim removed 2 bases at V and 1 base at J, leaving 8 bases unmatched. Germline-derived CDR1 and CDR2 are WSHSY and SAAADI. The CDR3 bases are TGCGCCAGCAGTGAGGGTGGGCTAGCGGATTCCTACGAGCAGTACTTC. Its protein is CASSEGGLADSYEQYF.

This chain connects TRBV18 to TRBJ2-5; D is possibly TRBD2 (5 bases). The DNA end is more similar to TRBJ2-7, so the J call may be wrong. This CDR3 is 13 amino acids long. The germline CDR1 and CDR2 sequences are KGHSH and LQKENI. The CDR3 bases are TGTGCCAGCTCACCTCCGGGGTCCTACGAGCAGTACTTC. The encoded protein is CASSPPGSYEQYF.

V and J are TRBV5-5 and TRBJ2-5; the D gene is possibly TRBD1 (6 bases). Germline CDR1 is SGHKS and CDR2 is YYEKEE (reference sequence). V was shortened by 0 bases and J by 1 base, with 10 bases between the two germline ends. The CDR3 loop spans 15 amino acids. The CDR3 region has the DNA TGTGCCAGCAGCTTGGTGGGGACACTCCAAGAGACCCAGTACTTC. Amino acid sequence: CASSLVGTLQETQYF.

V is TRBV7-3 and J is TRBJ2-7; 9 positions agree with TRBD1. This CDR3 region has 16 residues. Germline V lookup: CDR1 SGHTA, CDR2 FQGTGA. V trimming: 5 bases; J trimming: 5 bases; junction bases outside the gene matches: 13. The CDR3 nucleotides read TGTGCCAGCAGCCAACGTCCGGGACAGGGTCGGCACGAGCAGTACTTC. Translating it yields CASSQRPGQGRHEQYF. The full variable domain, in which reference TRBV7-3 and TRBJ2-7 provide the parts outside the CDR3, is GAGVSQTPSNKVTEKGKYVELRCDPISGHTALYWYRQSLGQGPEFLIYFQGTGAADDSGLPNDRFFAVRPEGSVSTLKIQRTERGDSAVYLCASSQRPGQGRHEQYFGPGTRLTVT.

The chain recombines TRBV15 with TRBJ1-2, with D maybe TRBD1 (5 bases). Germline CDR1 and CDR2: LNHNV and YYDKDF (reference sequence). The V end was cut by 5 bases, the J end by 8 bases, with 15 bases between. The CDR3 is made up of 13 amino acids. In DNA, the CDR3 is TGTGCCACCAGCGATCGGGGGATTGGCGGCTACACCTTC. It codes for CATSDRGIGGYTF.

With regard to this clone: Compared with germline, one end of the junction differs, possibly owing to a read error. The chain uses TRBV7-9 and TRBJ1-3, with D uncertain. The CDR3 is 16 amino acids. Germline loops: CDR1 SEHNR, CDR2 FQNEAQ (reference sequence). Written as DNA, the CDR3 is TGTTCCAGCAGCTGGGCTTACGGGAACTCTGGAAACACCATATATTTT. Amino acids: CSSSWAYGNSGNTIYF.

The rearrangement joins TRBV30 to TRBJ2-1, with 7 bases lining up with TRBD2. The length of the CDR3 is 15 residues. Germline values: CDR1 GTSNPN, CDR2 SVGIG (reference sequence). The V gene end was trimmed by 2 bases and the J gene end by 3 bases; junction bases not matched to a gene: 7. For the CDR3, the DNA is TGTGCCTGGAGTCCCCCAGCGGGATACTACAATGAGCAGTTCTTC. Protein sequence: CAWSPPAGYYNEQFF.

A few counts support this clone. The V and J genes are TRBV5-1 and TRBJ2-2; maybe TRBD2 (7 bases). In germline, CDR1 is SGHRS, CDR2 YFSETQ. The ends were cut back, 2 bases at V and 0 bases at J, with 20 bases in the middle. There are 19 residues in the CDR3. The CDR3: CASSLFTGGPTPNTGELFF. The CDR3 nucleotides read TGCGCCAGCAGCTTATTTACGGGGGGCCCTACTCCGAACACCGGGGAGCTGTTTTTT. The full variable domain, completed using reference TRBV5-1 and TRBJ2-2, is KAGVTQTPRYLIKTRGQQVTLSCSPISGHRSVSWYQQTPGQGLQFLFEYFSETQRNKGNFPGRFSGRQFSNSRSEMNVSTLELGDSALYLCASSLFTGGPTPNTGELFFGEGSRLTVL.

The CDR3 DNA is TGTGCCAGCAGCCCTCAGGGTTACGAGCAGTACTTC. It codes for CASSPQGYEQYF. The gene calls are TRBV13 and TRBJ2-7; a possible D gene is TRBD1 (5 bases). Germline CDR1 PRHDT, CDR2 FYEKMQ (reference sequence). The CDR3 is 12 amino acids. Trimming removed 5 bases from V and 4 bases from J, with 9 bases in between.